Listed here are 2 T cell receptor beta chains from one sample, sequenced in a study of CD8+ T cells in alopecia areata. Isolated RNA was reverse transcribed into cDNA used as the sequencing template. The protocol was immunoSEQ multiplex PCR, while the TCRdb copy is restricted to in-frame clones and leaves out a portion. Altogether over 250,000 clones were found in the sample, and no singletons occur. Separation of pooled cutaneous lymph node cells was by sorting with CD4, CD8alpha, NKG2D, NKG2ACE and other markers. Sequenced material: CD4+ T cells sorted from a lymph node. The source of these receptors is a C3H/HeJ mouse with alopecia areata. These mice share the MHC haplotype H2-k.

A note on this clone: Mouse germline and gene names are used. The observed sequence ends 4 residues before the CDR3 terminus, with the missing tail filled in from the germline J gene. This chain links TRBV31 with TRBJ2-1; 7 nucleotides line up with TRBD1. Germline lookup yields CDR1 GKSSPN and CDR2 SITVG. The junction had 2 bases not matched to a gene; V was cut back by 3 bases and J by 3 bases. CDR3 length: 13 residues. The DNA read from the CDR3 is TGTGCCTGGAGGGGACAGTTCTATGCT. Amino acids: CAWRGQFYA. Given in full, the CDR3 is CAWRGQFYAEQFF.

A few counts support this clone. Gene names are mouse gene names. From the germline J gene comes the end of the CDR3, since the read stops 4 residues before it. The chain carries TRBV5 and TRBJ2-1, with 9 bases fitting TRBD1. Germline values: CDR1 LGHNA, CDR2 YNLKQL (reference sequence). The CDR3 runs 17 residues. Trimming at V came to 0 bases and at J to 3 bases, leaving 6 bases not matched to a gene. The CDR3 sequence is CASSQDRGTGSYAEQFF. Incomplete CDR3 DNA: TGTGCCAGCAGCCAAGATAGAGGGACAGGGTCCTATGCT.